This passage covers 5 T cell receptor beta chains from one sample sequenced in a study of T cell repertoires in cytomegalovirus infection. No antigen is known for these receptors. TCRdb reprocessed the reads with MiXCR, giving one entry per CDR3 protein. Altogether 110,000 or so distinct CDR3 sequences are present, around 31% being singletons, with the ten largest covering about 81%. The specimen comprised CD8+ T cells from cultured PBMCs, sampled from culture after CMV antigen stimulation. Receptors originate from a human donor in good health (CMV status not recorded). Some clones in this sample may be carry-over from other donors' samples.

Comment on this clonotype: Possible read error: a much larger clone is one base away. The conserved phenylalanine or tryptophan is not found at the CDR3 terminus, so this likely reflects a read error. V gene TRBV7-6 combines with J gene TRBJ2-5; 7 bases align to TRBD1. CDR3 length equals 16 residues. The germline V gene has CDR1 SGHVS and CDR2 FNYEAQ. V shed 5 bases and J 4 bases; nucleotides not matched to a gene: 13. The CDR3 loop reads CASSHLLTGDVETQYS. The DNA for the CDR3 is TGTGCCAGCAGCCATTTATTAACAGGGGACGTAGAGACCCAGTACTCC.

This clonotype was detected a few times. The chain is built from TRBV28 and TRBJ1-2; D ambiguous. The CDR3 covers 14 residues. Trimming cost V 3 bases and J 0 bases, with 8 bases left between them. Germline V CDR1 and CDR2: MDHEN, SYDVKM. The DNA for the CDR3 is TGTGCCAGCAGTTTTCAAGGGACTAACTATGGCTACACCTTC. Translated: CASSFQGTNYGYTF.

This clonotype was detected only a few times. This sequence joins TRBV12-3 or TRBV12-4 and TRBJ2-1, with D unresolved. Trimming removed 6 bases at V and 8 bases at J, with 8 bases between. The CDR3 spans 11 residues. The CDR3 protein is CASRENYEQFF. CDR3 sequence (DNA): TGTGCCAGCAGAGAGAACTATGAGCAGTTCTTC.

This clonotype was detected once. V and J are TRBV5-1 and TRBJ1-4, with D unclear. V dropped 4 bases and J dropped 0 bases, with 13 bases sitting between them. The CDR3 runs to 16 residues. CDR1 and CDR2 from the germline V gene are SGHRS and YFSETQ. CDR3 sequence: CASSTDKLATNEKLFF. DNA for the CDR3: TGCGCCAGCAGCACAGACAAGCTTGCAACTAATGAAAAACTGTTTTTT. Looking up the rest from reference TRBV5-1 and TRBJ1-4 gives the full variable domain: KAGVTQTPRYLIKTRGQQVTLSCSPISGHRSVSWYQQTPGQGLQFLFEYFSETQRNKGNFPGRFSGRQFSNSRSEMNVSTLELGDSALYLCASSTDKLATNEKLFFGSGTQLSVL.

In its sample, this clonotype was seen many times. The V and J genes are TRBV7-2 and TRBJ2-7, with D maybe TRBD1 (6 bases). The CDR3 spans 16 residues. The V and J ends lost 6 bases and 0 bases respectively, with 18 bases between them. Germline V CDR1 and CDR2: SGHTA, FQGNSA. The CDR3 DNA sequence: TGTGCCAGCAGACCCGCCGGGACACAGTTCTCCTACGAGCAGTACTTC. Its protein is CASRPAGTQFSYEQYF.